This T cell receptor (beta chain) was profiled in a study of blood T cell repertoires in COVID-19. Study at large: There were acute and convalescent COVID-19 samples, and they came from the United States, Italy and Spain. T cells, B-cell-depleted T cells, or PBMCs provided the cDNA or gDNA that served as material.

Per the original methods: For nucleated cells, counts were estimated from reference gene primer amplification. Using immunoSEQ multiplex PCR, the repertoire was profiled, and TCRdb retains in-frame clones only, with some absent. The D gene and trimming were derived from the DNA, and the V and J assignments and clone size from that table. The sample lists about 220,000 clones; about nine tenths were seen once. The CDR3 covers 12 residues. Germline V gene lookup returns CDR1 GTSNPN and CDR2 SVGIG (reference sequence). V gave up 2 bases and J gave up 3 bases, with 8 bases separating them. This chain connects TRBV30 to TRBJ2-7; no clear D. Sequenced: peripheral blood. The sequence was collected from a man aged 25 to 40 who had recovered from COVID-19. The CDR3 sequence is CAWSPTRYEQYF. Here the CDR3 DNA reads TGTGCCTGGAGTCCCACGCGCTACGAGCAGTACTTC.